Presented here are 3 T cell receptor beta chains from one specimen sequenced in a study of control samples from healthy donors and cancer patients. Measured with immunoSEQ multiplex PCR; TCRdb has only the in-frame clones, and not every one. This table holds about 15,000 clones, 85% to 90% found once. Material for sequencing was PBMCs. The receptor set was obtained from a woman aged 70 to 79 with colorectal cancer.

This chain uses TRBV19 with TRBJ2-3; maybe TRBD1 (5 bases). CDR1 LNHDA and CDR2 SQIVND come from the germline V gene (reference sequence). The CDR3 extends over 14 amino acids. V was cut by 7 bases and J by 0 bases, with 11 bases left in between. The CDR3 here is CASTDSTSTDTQYF. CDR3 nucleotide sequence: TGTGCCAGTACCGACAGTACTAGCACAGATACGCAGTATTTT. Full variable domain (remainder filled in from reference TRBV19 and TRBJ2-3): DGGITQSPKYLFRKEGQNVTLSCEQNLNHDAMYWYRQDPGQGLRLIYYSQIVNDFQKGDIAEGYSVSREKKESFPLTVTSAQKNPTAFYLCASTDSTSTDTQYFGPGTRLTVL.

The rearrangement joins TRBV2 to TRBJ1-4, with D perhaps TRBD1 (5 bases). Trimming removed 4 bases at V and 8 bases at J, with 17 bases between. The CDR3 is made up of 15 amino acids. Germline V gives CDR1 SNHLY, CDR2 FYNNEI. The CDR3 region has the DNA TGTGCCAGCAGTGCCACAGGTAGCCCCGGGGAAAAACTGTTTTTT. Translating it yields CASSATGSPGEKLFF.

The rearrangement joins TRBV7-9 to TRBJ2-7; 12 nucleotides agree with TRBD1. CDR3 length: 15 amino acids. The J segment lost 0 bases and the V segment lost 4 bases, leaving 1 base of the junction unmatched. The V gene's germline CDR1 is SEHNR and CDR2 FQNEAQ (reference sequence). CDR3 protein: CASSWGQGASYEQYF. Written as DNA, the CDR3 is TGTGCCAGCAGCTGGGGACAGGGGGCCTCCTACGAGCAGTACTTC.